Each of the 5 T cell receptor beta chains below was sequenced from the same sample in a study of CD8 T cells in ankylosing spondylitis. Study results and limitations: Ankylosing spondylitis blood appeared to be characterized by a TCR beta motif of 8 or 9 highly homologous variants.

For these TCRs, the target antigens are not known. One entry per CDR3 protein results from TCRdb running MiXCR on the 5' RACE reads. The profile shows 670,000 or so distinct CDR3 sequences, about 20% of them singletons. Material for sequencing was blood, either unsorted or a sorted T cell fraction (not recorded which). Receptors originate from a male donor with ankylosing spondylitis.

This clonotype has a handful of counts. This rearrangement joins TRBV6-5 to TRBJ1-3, with unresolved D. The CDR3 spans 14 residues. The V end lost 6 bases, the J end lost 0 bases, and 9 bases lay between the germline ends. Germline lookup yields CDR1 MNHEY and CDR2 SVGAGI. This chain's CDR3 is CASSYTSSGNTIYF. In nucleotides, the CDR3 is TGTGCCAGCAGCTACACGAGCTCTGGAAACACCATATATTTT.

The CDR3, as DNA: TGCAGCGTTGTCCTCGATGGCTCCTACAATGAGCAGTTCTTC. This codes for CSVVLDGSYNEQFF. The chain recombines TRBV29-1 with TRBJ2-1; D remains unclear. The CDR3 length is 14 residues. V dropped 4 bases and J dropped 0 bases, with 10 bases sitting between them. Germline V gives CDR1 SQVTM, CDR2 ANQGSEA.

This chain uses TRBV3-1 with TRBJ1-5; the D is unclear. Trimming removed 0 bases from V and 7 bases from J, with 10 bases in between. This CDR3 comprises 14 residues. CDR1 and CDR2 from the germline V gene are LGHDT and YNNKEL (reference sequence). The CDR3 sequence is CASSQDTLGQPQHF. The CDR3 DNA is TGTGCCAGCAGCCAAGATACCCTGGGCCAGCCCCAGCATTTT.

The chain is built from TRBV3-1 and TRBJ2-7; 12 bases are shared with TRBD2. The germline CDR1 and CDR2 sequences are LGHDT and YNNKEL (reference sequence). After removal of 6 bases from V and 0 bases from J, the junction contained 9 bases not matched to a gene. The CDR3 contains 17 residues. The CDR3 bases are TGTGCCAGCAGGAATCTAGCGGGAGGGCCGAGCTCCTACGAGCAGTACTTC. It codes for CASRNLAGGPSSYEQYF.

This clonotype came up a few times. The chain carries TRBV28 and TRBJ2-2, with D unclear. Germline assignment: CDR1 MDHEN and CDR2 SYDVKM. CDR3 length: 12 residues. V was shortened by 6 bases and J by 6 bases, with 8 bases between the two germline ends. This CDR3 is CASRFGPGELFF. The CDR3 bases are TGTGCCAGCAGATTTGGACCCGGGGAGCTGTTTTTT.